Reported below is one T cell receptor (beta chain). Primers: 60 Vbeta forward and 13 Jbeta reverse. Measured with immunoSEQ multiplex PCR; TCRdb has only the in-frame clones, and not every one. The table includes hundreds of thousands of clones, over 80% detected once. The data were taken from a study of cytomegalovirus exposure and HLA in healthy donors. The CDR3 has 18 amino acids. The germline gives CDR1 LNHDA, CDR2 SQIVND (reference sequence). V was pared by 5 bases and J by 5 bases, with 11 bases of the junction left unmatched. The origin of this receptor is a boy younger than 10 in good health and CMV-seronegative. Sequencing was carried out using PBMCs. J is TRBJ2-2 and V is TRBV19, with 13 bases fitting TRBD2. The chain's CDR3 is CASSRTLAGGPPTGELFF. DNA of the CDR3: TGTGCCAGTAGTCGCACACTAGCGGGGGGGCCTCCGACCGGGGAGCTGTTTTTT.